This is a list of T cell receptor beta chains from one sample in a study of cytomegalovirus exposure and HLA in healthy donors. The data were produced by immunoSEQ multiplex PCR, yet TCRdb's version contains in-frame clones alone and is incomplete. This sample has 150,000 to 250,000 clones, with roughly 85% found just once. The sample was PBMCs. All receptors come from a woman aged 25-40 years in good health and CMV-seropositive. Both conserved end residues are part of each CDR3. Fields, in order: clone size, D gene, V gene, J gene, CDR3 protein, CDR3 DNA. A D gene is named only where the DNA matches it firmly. For some rows the clone size is stated as once, few or many, or as a class when expanded; others skip it.

.	.	TRBV4-2	TRBJ2-5	CASSQSEYQETQYF	TGTGCCAGCAGCCAATCGGAGTACCAAGAGACCCAGTACTTC
.	.	TRBV2	TRBJ2-2	CASTEGRTGELFF	TGTGCCAGCACCGAGGGTCGAACCGGGGAGCTGTTTTTT
once	TRBD2	TRBV27	TRBJ2-7	CASSLLPGGAYEQYF	TGTGCCAGCAGTTTACTTCCCGGGGGGGCCTACGAGCAGTACTTC
.	TRBD2	TRBV4-1	TRBJ2-7	CASSQVPGTSGKRAYEQYF	TGCGCCAGCAGCCAAGTTCCCGGGACTAGCGGGAAAAGGGCCTACGAGCAGTACTTC
.	.	TRBV6-1	TRBJ1-6	CASSESYVYSPLHF	TGTGCCAGCAGTGAATCCTACGTTTATTCACCCCTCCACTTT
.	.	TRBV4-1	TRBJ1-6	CASSQDLRSLSYNSPLHF	TGCGCCAGCAGCCAAGATCTAAGATCCCTCTCCTATAATTCACCCCTCCACTTT
.	.	TRBV15	TRBJ1-5	CATSREPAGSNQPQHF	TGTGCCACCAGCAGAGAGCCCGCGGGTTCCAATCAGCCCCAGCATTTT
.	.	TRBV6-5	TRBJ1-3	CASRSGAVSGNTIYF	TGTGCCAGTAGGTCAGGGGCAGTCTCTGGAAACACCATATATTTT
.	TRBD2	TRBV2	TRBJ2-3	CASRRSTERGATDTQYF	TGTGCCAGCAGACGCTCTACGGAGCGGGGGGCCACAGATACGCAGTATTTT
.	.	TRBV11-2	TRBJ2-7	CASSSTPGAGEQYF	TGTGCCAGCAGCTCGACCCCAGGGGCCGGGGAGCAGTACTTC
.	.	TRBV4-3	TRBJ2-1	CASSQDRRRSDEQFF	TGCGCCAGCAGCCAAGATCGTAGGAGGAGCGATGAGCAGTTCTTC
once	TRBD1	TRBV29-1	TRBJ1-1	CSALQGDEAFF	TGCAGCGCATTACAGGGGGACGAAGCTTTCTTT
.	TRBD2	TRBV5-1	TRBJ2-1	CASSFELAGGYNEQFF	TGCGCCAGCAGCTTTGAGCTAGCGGGAGGATACAATGAGCAGTTCTTC
.	.	TRBV2	TRBJ2-1	CASSPSGPTYNEQFF	TGTGCCAGCTCCCCCAGCGGGCCCACCTACAATGAGCAGTTCTTC
.	TRBD2	TRBV5-1	TRBJ2-2	CASKDGLAGGIPTGELFF	TGCGCCAGCAAGGACGGGTTGGCGGGAGGAATCCCCACCGGGGAGCTGTTTTTT
few	TRBD1	TRBV5-1	TRBJ2-7	CASSSTGGDYEQYF	TGCGCCAGCAGCTCGACAGGGGGGGACTACGAGCAGTACTTC
.	.	TRBV5-1	TRBJ1-4	CASSSHGVNEKLFF	TGCGCCAGCAGCTCCCACGGGGTGAATGAAAAACTGTTTTTT
.	TRBD2	TRBV7-2	TRBJ2-3	CASSLGSAGVTDTQYF	TGTGCCAGCAGCTTAGGGTCCGCGGGGGTCACAGATACGCAGTATTTT
.	TRBD2	TRBV2	TRBJ2-3	CASSRTSEADTQYF	TGTGCCAGCAGCCGGACTAGCGAGGCAGATACGCAGTATTTT
.	TRBD1	TRBV5-1	TRBJ1-6	CASSSLTGGSGAALHF	TGCGCCAGCAGCTCCCTGACAGGGGGTTCAGGTGCAGCCCTCCACTTT
.	TRBD2	TRBV11-2	TRBJ2-7	CASSLGAGGRNEQYF	TGTGCCAGCAGCTTAGGCGCAGGCGGGAGAAACGAGCAGTACTTC
.	TRBD1	TRBV10-3	TRBJ2-1	CAMGTGANNEQFF	TGTGCCATGGGGACAGGGGCTAATAATGAGCAGTTCTTC
.	.	TRBV19	TRBJ2-1	CASSTYAGYNEQFF	TGTGCCAGTAGTACCTATGCGGGATACAATGAGCAGTTCTTC
.	.	TRBV7-8	TRBJ2-1	CASTQGRTAYNEQFF	TGTGCCAGCACCCAGGGCCGGACGGCCTACAATGAGCAGTTCTTC
.	.	TRBV6-1	TRBJ2-7	CASSGRDGGPYEQYF	TGTGCCAGCAGTGGCCGGGACGGGGGACCCTACGAGCAGTACTTC
.	.	TRBV2	TRBJ2-5	CASSFILEETQYF	TGTGCCAGCAGCTTCATTCTAGAAGAGACCCAGTACTTC
.	.	TRBV18	TRBJ1-5	CASSPNRQGNQPQHF	TGTGCCAGCTCACCGAATCGACAGGGCAATCAGCCCCAGCATTTT
.	.	TRBV23-1	TRBJ1-4	CASSQSGGSDEKLFF	TGCGCCAGCAGTCAATCGGGGGGAAGTGATGAAAAACTGTTTTTT
.	.	TRBV15	TRBJ2-5	CATSRDPGSQETQYF	TGTGCCACCAGCAGAGATCCCGGGTCACAAGAGACCCAGTACTTC
.	.	TRBV7-9	TRBJ2-2	CASSLPGLGSTGELFF	TGTGCCAGCAGCTTACCCGGCCTAGGTAGCACCGGGGAGCTGTTTTTT
.	.	TRBV11-2	TRBJ2-7	CASSLVASVLSYEQYF	TGTGCCAGCAGCTTAGTGGCTAGCGTACTTTCCTACGAGCAGTACTTC
.	.	TRBV11-3	TRBJ2-5	CASSLVVGGETQYF	TGTGCCAGCAGCTTAGTGGTCGGCGGGGAGACCCAGTACTTC
.	.	TRBV7-9	TRBJ2-1	CASSRRLDNEQFF	TGTGCCAGCAGTCGGAGGCTCGACAATGAGCAGTTCTTC
.	.	TRBV2	TRBJ2-1	CASRVGGGDEQFF	TGTGCCAGCAGGGTGGGAGGTGGCGATGAGCAGTTCTTC
.	TRBD2	TRBV2	TRBJ2-3	CASSISGSTDTQYF	TGTGCCAGCAGTATTAGCGGGAGCACAGATACGCAGTATTTT
few	TRBD2	TRBV10-3	TRBJ2-7	CATTDTTGLSYEQYF	TGTGCCACCACGGACACTACGGGACTATCATACGAGCAGTACTTC
.	TRBD2	TRBV14	TRBJ2-7	CASSPRGLAFSYEQYF	TGTGCCAGCAGCCCGCGCGGACTAGCGTTCTCCTACGAGCAGTACTTC
.	.	TRBV11-2	TRBJ2-7	CASSLAYEQYF	TGTGCCAGCAGCTTAGCGTACGAGCAGTACTTC
few	TRBD2	TRBV10-3	TRBJ2-1	CAIKDRGGNEQFF	TGTGCCATCAAGGATCGGGGGGGGAATGAGCAGTTCTTC
.	TRBD2	TRBV7-9	TRBJ2-3	CASSLGGGATDTQYF	TGTGCCAGCAGCTTAGGCGGGGGGGCGACAGATACGCAGTATTTT
once	.	TRBV18	TRBJ1-3	CASSPQAAAGNTIYF	TGTGCCAGCTCACCACAGGCGGCGGCTGGAAACACCATATATTTT
.	TRBD2	TRBV10-3	TRBJ2-5	CAISTRREKGETQYF	TGTGCCATCAGTACCCGGCGGGAGAAGGGGGAGACCCAGTACTTC
.	TRBD2	TRBV4-1	TRBJ2-5	CASSQRGIGGGDQETQYF	TGCGCCAGCAGTCAGAGGGGGATCGGCGGGGGGGACCAAGAGACCCAGTACTTC
.	.	TRBV6-5	TRBJ1-2	CASSYLGGSGYTF	TGTGCCAGCAGTTACTTGGGGGGTTCCGGCTACACCTTC